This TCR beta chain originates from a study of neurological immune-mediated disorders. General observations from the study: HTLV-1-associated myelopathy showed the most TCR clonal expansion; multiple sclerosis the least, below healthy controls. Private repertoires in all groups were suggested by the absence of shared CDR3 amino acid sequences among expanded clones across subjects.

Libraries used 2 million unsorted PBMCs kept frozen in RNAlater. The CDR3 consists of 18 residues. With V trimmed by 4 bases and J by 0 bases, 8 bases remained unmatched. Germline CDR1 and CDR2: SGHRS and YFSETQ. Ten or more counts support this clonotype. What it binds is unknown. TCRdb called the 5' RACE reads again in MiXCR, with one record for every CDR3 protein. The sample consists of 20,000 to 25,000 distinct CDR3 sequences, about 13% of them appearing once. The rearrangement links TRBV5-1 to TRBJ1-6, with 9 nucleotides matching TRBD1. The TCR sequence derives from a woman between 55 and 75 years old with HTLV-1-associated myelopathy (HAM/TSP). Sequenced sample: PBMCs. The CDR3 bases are TGCGCCAGCAGCGCGCAGGGACAGGGAAGCTCCTATAATTCACCCCTCCACTTT. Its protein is CASSAQGQGSSYNSPLHF.